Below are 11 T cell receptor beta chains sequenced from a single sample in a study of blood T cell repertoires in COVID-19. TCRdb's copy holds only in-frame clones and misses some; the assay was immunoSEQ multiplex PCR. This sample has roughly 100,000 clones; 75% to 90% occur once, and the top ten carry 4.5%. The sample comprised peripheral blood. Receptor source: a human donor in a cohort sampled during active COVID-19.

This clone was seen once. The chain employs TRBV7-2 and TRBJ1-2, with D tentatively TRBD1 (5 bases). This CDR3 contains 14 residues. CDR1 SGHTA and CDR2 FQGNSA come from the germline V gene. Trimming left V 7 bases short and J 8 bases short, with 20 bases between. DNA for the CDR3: TGTGCCAGCACTCTCCGGGGGATCCGGGAGGGCTACACCTTC. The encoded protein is CASTLRGIREGYTF.

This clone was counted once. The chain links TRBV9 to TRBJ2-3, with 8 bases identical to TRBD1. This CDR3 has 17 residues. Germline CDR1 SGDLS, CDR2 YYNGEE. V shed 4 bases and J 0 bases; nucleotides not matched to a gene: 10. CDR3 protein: CASSRTGQGPSTDTQYF. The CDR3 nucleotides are TGTGCCAGCAGCAGGACCGGACAGGGCCCTAGCACAGATACGCAGTATTTT.

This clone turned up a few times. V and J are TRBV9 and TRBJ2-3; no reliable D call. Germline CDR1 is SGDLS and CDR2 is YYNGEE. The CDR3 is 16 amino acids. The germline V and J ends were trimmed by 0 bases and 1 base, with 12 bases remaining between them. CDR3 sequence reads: CASSVGGVPGTDTQYF. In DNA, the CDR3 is TGTGCCAGCAGCGTAGGTGGTGTACCAGGCACAGATACGCAGTATTTT.

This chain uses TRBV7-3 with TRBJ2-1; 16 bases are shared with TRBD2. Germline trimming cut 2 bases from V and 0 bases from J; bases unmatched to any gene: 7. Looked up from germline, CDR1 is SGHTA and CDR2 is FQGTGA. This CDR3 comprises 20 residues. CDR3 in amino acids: CASSLVGTSGGAGSYNEQFF. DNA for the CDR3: TGTGCCAGCAGCTTAGTCGGGACTAGCGGGGGGGCCGGCTCCTACAATGAGCAGTTCTTC.

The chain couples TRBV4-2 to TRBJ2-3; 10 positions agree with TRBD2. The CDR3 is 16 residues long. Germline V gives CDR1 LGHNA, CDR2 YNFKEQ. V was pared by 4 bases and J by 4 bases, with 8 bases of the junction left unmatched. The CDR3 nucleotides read TGTGCCAGCAGCCGGCCCAGCGGGGGGGCCGCAGATACGCAGTATTTT. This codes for CASSRPSGGAADTQYF.

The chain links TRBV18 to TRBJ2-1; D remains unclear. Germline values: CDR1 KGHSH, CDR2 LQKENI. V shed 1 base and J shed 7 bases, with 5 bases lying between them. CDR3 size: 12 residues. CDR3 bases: TGTGCCAGCTCACCACTTGAGAATGAGCAGTTCTTC. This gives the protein CASSPLENEQFF.

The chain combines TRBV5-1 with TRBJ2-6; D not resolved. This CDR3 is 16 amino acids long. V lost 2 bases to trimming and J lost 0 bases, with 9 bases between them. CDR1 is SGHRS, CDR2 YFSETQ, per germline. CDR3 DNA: TGCGCCAGCAGCTTAAGCACGTACTCTGGGGCCAACGTCCTGACTTTC. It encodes CASSLSTYSGANVLTF. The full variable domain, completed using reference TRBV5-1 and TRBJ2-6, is KAGVTQTPRYLIKTRGQQVTLSCSPISGHRSVSWYQQTPGQGLQFLFEYFSETQRNKGNFPGRFSGRQFSNSRSEMNVSTLELGDSALYLCASSLSTYSGANVLTFGAGSRLTVL.

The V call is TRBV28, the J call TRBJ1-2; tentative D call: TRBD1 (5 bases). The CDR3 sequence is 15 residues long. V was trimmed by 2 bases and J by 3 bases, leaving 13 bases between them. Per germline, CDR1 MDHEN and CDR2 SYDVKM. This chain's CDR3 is CASSLPTVAYYGYTF. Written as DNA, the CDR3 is TGTGCCAGCAGTTTACCGACAGTGGCTTACTATGGCTACACCTTC.

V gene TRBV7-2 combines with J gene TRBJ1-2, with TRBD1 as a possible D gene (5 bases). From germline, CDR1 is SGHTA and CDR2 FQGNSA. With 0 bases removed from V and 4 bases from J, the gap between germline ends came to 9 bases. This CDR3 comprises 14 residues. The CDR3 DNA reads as TGTGCCAGCAGCTTAGCAGGGGCCGGCTATGGCTACACCTTC. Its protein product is CASSLAGAGYGYTF.

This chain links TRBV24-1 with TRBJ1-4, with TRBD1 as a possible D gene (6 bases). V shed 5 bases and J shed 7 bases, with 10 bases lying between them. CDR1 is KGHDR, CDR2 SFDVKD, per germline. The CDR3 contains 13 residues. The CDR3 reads CATSGRGSEKLFF. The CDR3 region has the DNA TGTGCCACCAGTGGTAGGGGGAGTGAAAAACTGTTTTTT.

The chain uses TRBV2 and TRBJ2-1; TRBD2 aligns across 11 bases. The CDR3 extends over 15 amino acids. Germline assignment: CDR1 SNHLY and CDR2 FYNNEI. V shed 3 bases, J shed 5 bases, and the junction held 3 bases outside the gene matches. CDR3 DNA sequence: TGTGCCAGCAGTGACAGGGGACTAGCGGACAATGAGCAGTTCTTC. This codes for CASSDRGLADNEQFF.